Listed below are T cell receptor beta chains from one sample, sequenced in a study of cytomegalovirus exposure and HLA in healthy donors. The method was immunoSEQ multiplex PCR; TCRdb's version includes in-frame clones alone and lacks a portion of them. This repertoire shows roughly 110,000 clones, around 83% found once; its top ten account for about a fifth. Sequenced sample: PBMCs. The source is a man aged 25-45 years in good health and CMV-seropositive. Each CDR3 is given with its conserved first and last residue. The D gene is left open where the match is weak. The size of a clone is reported for some rows only, either as once, few or many, or as a class for expanded clones.

V,D,size,length,J,CDR3,DNA
TRBV6-1,TRBD1,NA,14,TRBJ2-7,CASSSGTGLYEQYF,TGTGCCAGCAGTTCCGGGACAGGGCTTTACGAGCAGTACTTC
TRBV5-4,TRBD2,NA,15,TRBJ2-1,CASRDRLAGVVEQFF,TGTGCCAGCAGGGATAGACTAGCGGGAGTGGTTGAGCAGTTCTTC
TRBV5-1,NA,NA,15,TRBJ1-1,CASSRGRGGSTEAFF,TGCGCCAGCAGCCGGGGACGAGGGGGTAGCACTGAAGCTTTCTTT
TRBV6-1,TRBD2,NA,16,TRBJ2-7,CASSELAGGYRYEQYF,TGTGCCAGCAGTGAGCTAGCGGGGGGCTACCGCTACGAGCAGTACTTC
TRBV5-6,NA,NA,13,TRBJ1-1,CASSYAQNTEAFF,TGTGCCAGCAGTTATGCACAGAACACTGAAGCTTTCTTT
TRBV7-2,NA,few,16,TRBJ2-2,CASSLEAVPAAGELFF,TGTGCCAGCAGCTTAGAGGCGGTCCCGGCGGCCGGGGAGCTGTTTTTT
TRBV11-2,TRBD1,few,13,TRBJ2-3,CASSSWDRDTQYF,TGTGCCAGCAGCTCCTGGGACAGGGATACGCAGTATTTT
TRBV5-1,TRBD1,NA,15,TRBJ2-2,CASRPTGGDTGELFF,TGCGCCAGCAGGCCGACAGGGGGTGACACCGGGGAGCTGTTTTTT
TRBV5-1,TRBD1,NA,16,TRBJ2-4,CASSRGTALAKNIQYF,TGCGCCAGCAGCAGGGGGACAGCCCTAGCCAAAAACATTCAGTACTTC
TRBV10-1,NA,once,12,TRBJ1-6,CASSDSGAPLHF,TGCGCCAGCAGCGACTCAGGGGCACCCCTCCACTTT
TRBV6-1,NA,NA,14,TRBJ1-1,CASSEEGGETEAFF,TGTGCCAGCAGTGAAGAGGGAGGGGAGACTGAAGCTTTCTTT
TRBV29-1,NA,NA,11,TRBJ1-1,CSVVGATEAFF,TGCAGCGTTGTGGGGGCAACTGAAGCTTTCTTT
TRBV27,NA,NA,16,TRBJ1-2,CASSLSFTGRTHGYTF,TGTGCCAGCAGTTTATCGTTTACAGGGCGAACCCATGGCTACACCTTC
TRBV6-5,NA,few,15,TRBJ2-1,CASSYFYPSYNEQFF,TGTGCCAGCAGTTACTTCTATCCCTCCTACAATGAGCAGTTCTTC
TRBV2,NA,few,15,TRBJ1-1,CASRPGRGLATEAFF,TGTGCCAGCAGGCCCGGAAGAGGTTTGGCCACTGAAGCTTTCTTT
TRBV20-1,NA,NA,10,TRBJ1-1,CSAQGIEAFF,TGCAGTGCCCAGGGGATTGAAGCTTTCTTT
TRBV5-1,NA,few,15,TRBJ2-6,CASSITSSGANVLTF,TGCGCCAGCAGCATTACTAGCTCTGGGGCCAACGTCCTGACTTTC
TRBV6-1,TRBD1,few,14,TRBJ1-1,CASSAQGADTEAFF,TGTGCCAGCAGTGCGCAGGGGGCGGACACTGAAGCTTTCTTT
TRBV7-9,NA,NA,15,TRBJ2-3,CASSFFVRVFETQYF,TGTGCCAGCAGCTTTTTCGTCAGGGTATTCGAGACGCAGTATTTT
TRBV28,NA,NA,14,TRBJ1-2,CASTFSGVYYGYTF,TGTGCCAGCACATTCTCAGGGGTATACTATGGCTACACCTTC
TRBV5-1,TRBD2,NA,13,TRBJ2-1,CASSAGLAREQFF,TGCGCCAGCAGCGCGGGACTAGCGAGAGAGCAGTTCTTC
TRBV9,TRBD1,NA,14,TRBJ1-2,CASSPNRGEDGYTF,TGTGCCAGCAGCCCCAACAGGGGGGAAGATGGCTACACCTTC
TRBV6-6,NA,NA,15,TRBJ1-6,CASRRDPPGDSPLHF,TGTGCCAGCAGAAGGGATCCTCCCGGGGATTCACCCCTCCACTTT
TRBV15,NA,NA,14,TRBJ1-5,CATSNGYSNQPQHF,TGTGCCACCAGCAACGGTTATAGCAATCAGCCCCAGCATTTT
TRBV2,TRBD2,NA,17,TRBJ2-2,CASSEISSGVNTGELFF,TGTGCCAGCAGTGAGATCTCTAGCGGGGTGAACACCGGGGAGCTGTTTTTT
TRBV30,NA,NA,11,TRBJ2-3,CAWSALDTQYF,TGTGCCTGGAGTGCCCTTGATACGCAGTATTTT
TRBV5-1,NA,NA,15,TRBJ2-2,CASSLERTNTGELFF,TGCGCCAGCAGCTTGGAGAGGACGAACACCGGGGAGCTGTTTTTT